The sequence of this TCR beta chain was determined in a study of T cell repertoires in cytomegalovirus infection. Study-wide background: Public signatures in TCR beta pointed to CMV infection and matching HLA type.

Overall study findings and caveats: There were HLA-C-restricted CMV-specific TCR beta clonotypes dominating the ex vivo response. The study identified carriers of CMV plus the relevant HLA from cumulative public TCR beta family frequency.

This CDR3 has 15 residues. Trimming pared 1 base from V and 4 bases from J, leaving 11 bases between. CDR1 is SGHRS and CDR2 is YFSETQ in the germline V gene. One entry per CDR3 protein results from TCRdb running MiXCR on the reads. The sample has 200,000 to 250,000 distinct CDR3 sequences, approximately 7% seen once; the top ten hold around 6.9%. This clonotype was seen only once. Its antigen is undetermined. This rearrangement joins TRBV5-1 to TRBJ2-2; possible D gene TRBD1, 6 bases. The source material was PBMCs. The TCR was taken from a human donor in good health (CMV status not recorded). Some clones in this sample may be carry-over from other donors' samples. Written as DNA, the CDR3 is TGCGCCAGCAGCTTGAACACAGGGACCACCGGGGAGCTGTTTTTT. It encodes CASSLNTGTTGELFF.